The 20 T cell receptor beta chains in this list originate from one sample, sequenced in a study of cytomegalovirus exposure and HLA in healthy donors. PCR employed 60 Vbeta and 13 Jbeta primers. Clones were read by immunoSEQ multiplex PCR, and TCRdb kept only the in-frame ones, dropping some. The sample consists of 150,000 to 170,000 clones, about three quarters of them appearing once. The material sequenced was PBMCs. Source of these receptors: a man younger than 30 in good health and CMV-seronegative.

Here the CDR3 reads CASSSQGASPGYTF. The CDR3 DNA sequence: TGTGCCAGCAGCTCACAGGGGGCTAGTCCTGGCTACACCTTC. The rearrangement uses TRBV5-4 and TRBJ1-2; 9 bases match TRBD1. This CDR3 spans 14 amino acids. CDR1 is SGHNT and CDR2 is YYREEE in the germline V gene (reference sequence). V shed 3 bases and J 7 bases; nucleotides not matched to a gene: 7.

The chain recombines TRBV2 with TRBJ1-1, with D unclear. V dropped 0 bases and J dropped 5 bases, with 10 bases sitting between them. Looked up from germline, CDR1 is SNHLY and CDR2 is FYNNEI. The CDR3 has 14 residues. The CDR3 protein is CASSEAVGRTEAFF. CDR3 in DNA: TGTGCCAGCAGTGAAGCGGTGGGGAGAACTGAAGCTTTCTTT.

This sequence joins TRBV10-2 and TRBJ2-3; 7 nucleotides agree with TRBD2. Germline V lookup: CDR1 WSHSY, CDR2 SAAADI. The CDR3 is made up of 13 amino acids. The trim removed 8 bases at V and 5 bases at J, leaving 7 bases unmatched. The CDR3 sequence: CASGGGYKDTQYF. The CDR3 DNA is TGCGCCAGCGGGGGGGGGTATAAAGATACGCAGTATTTT.

The chain has TRBV4-3 and TRBJ2-7, with 9 bases lining up with TRBD2. V dropped 4 bases and J dropped 6; count of bases not matched to a gene: 10. The CDR3 spans 15 residues. CDR1 LGHNA and CDR2 YSLEER come from the germline V gene. DNA for the CDR3: TGCGCCAGCAGCCCGACAGGGACTAGCATCTTCGAGCAGTACTTC. It yields the protein CASSPTGTSIFEQYF.

V and J are TRBV19 and TRBJ2-5; 7 bases agree with TRBD1. CDR1 is LNHDA and CDR2 is SQIVND in the germline V gene (reference sequence). With 6 bases clipped from V and 0 bases from J, the junction kept 13 bases outside the gene matches. CDR3 length equals 17 residues. The CDR3 here is CASSTGRWDSYQETQYF. For the CDR3, the DNA is TGTGCCAGTAGCACGGGACGGTGGGACAGCTACCAAGAGACCCAGTACTTC.

The chain couples TRBV6-6 to TRBJ2-1; TRBD2 aligns across 9 bases. The trim removed 5 bases at V and 2 bases at J, leaving 4 bases unmatched. The germline V gene encodes CDR1 MNHNY and CDR2 SVGAGI (reference sequence). The length of the CDR3 is 15 residues. CDR3 residues: CASSLLAGPYNEQFF. The CDR3, as DNA: TGTGCCAGCAGTCTCCTAGCGGGGCCCTACAATGAGCAGTTCTTC.

V is TRBV10-3 and J is TRBJ1-5; TRBD1 might be the D (5 bases). The germline V gene encodes CDR1 ENHRY and CDR2 SYGVKD. Trimming removed 6 bases at V and 8 bases at J, with 14 bases between. The CDR3 consists of 13 residues. DNA for the CDR3: TGTGCCATCAGGACAGCTATAGACGAGCCCCAGCATTTT. It specifies CAIRTAIDEPQHF.

This chain links TRBV4-3 with TRBJ2-1; 15 nucleotides align to TRBD2. The V gene's germline CDR1 is LGHNA and CDR2 YSLEER. The CDR3 extends over 20 amino acids. The trim removed 4 bases at V and 2 bases at J, leaving 12 bases unmatched. The CDR3 protein is CASSRGLAGGPEKPYNEQFF. The CDR3 nucleotides read TGCGCCAGCAGCCGAGGACTAGCGGGAGGGCCAGAGAAACCCTACAATGAGCAGTTCTTC.

The chain links TRBV19 to TRBJ2-2, with TRBD2 matching 9 bases. The CDR3 has 20 residues. Trimming took 1 base from V and 4 from J; bases not matched to a gene: 16. The germline V gene has CDR1 LNHDA and CDR2 SQIVND (reference sequence). The CDR3 coding sequence is TGTGCCAGTAGTATAGGTCTGTGGGGTGTTCGCGGGAGGGCCACCGGGGAGCTGTTTTTT. Its protein product is CASSIGLWGVRGRATGELFF. Filled out from reference TRBV19 and TRBJ2-2, the complete variable domain reads DGGITQSPKYLFRKEGQNVTLSCEQNLNHDAMYWYRQDPGQGLRLIYYSQIVNDFQKGDIAEGYSVSREKKESFPLTVTSAQKNPTAFYLCASSIGLWGVRGRATGELFFGEGSRLTVL.

The genes are TRBV21-1 and TRBJ2-5; the table names TRBD1, a call not compared with the DNA. TRBV21-1 is marked as a pseudogene. The CDR3 is 20 residues long. As DNA, the CDR3 is TGTGCCAGCAGCAAACGTGGTCGGGCTAGGACAGGGGGACCCCAAGAGACCCAGTACTTC. Amino acid sequence: CASSKRGRARTGGPQETQYF.

The chain employs TRBV28 and TRBJ1-5; TRBD1 agrees at 7 bases. J gave up 1 base and V 3 bases, and 9 bases lay outside the gene matches. Germline lookup yields CDR1 MDHEN and CDR2 SYDVKM. The CDR3 has 17 amino acids. CDR3 loop: CASSLGQGGRSNQPQHF. The CDR3 nucleotides read TGTGCCAGCAGTTTGGGCCAGGGGGGTCGGAGCAATCAGCCCCAGCATTTT.

In its sample, this clone was seen a few times. This sequence joins TRBV2 and TRBJ2-5, with TRBD2 identical over 8 bases. V shed 6 bases, J shed 5 bases, and the junction held 8 bases outside the gene matches. This CDR3 region has 14 residues. The germline V gene encodes CDR1 SNHLY and CDR2 FYNNEI. For the CDR3, the DNA is TGTGCCAGCAGAGGCGGGGGGCCAGGGGAGACCCAGTACTTC. The encoded protein is CASRGGGPGETQYF.

The chain has TRBV15 and TRBJ2-1; 7 bases line up with TRBD2. The V and J ends lost 1 base and 3 bases, in that order; junction bases with no gene match: 3. The CDR3 consists of 15 residues. Germline V lookup: CDR1 LNHNV, CDR2 YYDKDF (reference sequence). This CDR3 is CATSRVREVYNEQFF. The CDR3 nucleotides are TGTGCCACCAGCAGAGTACGGGAGGTCTACAATGAGCAGTTCTTC. Combining the CDR3 with reference TRBV15 and TRBJ2-1 gives the whole variable domain DAMVIQNPRYQVTQFGKPVTLSCSQTLNHNVMYWYQQKSSQAPKLLFHYYDKDFNNEADTPDNFQSRRPNTSFCFLDIRSPGLGDTAMYLCATSRVREVYNEQFFGPGTRLTVL.

The gene calls are TRBV5-6 and TRBJ2-1; TRBD2 aligns across 12 bases. Trimming cost V 5 bases and J 7 bases; bases outside gene matches: 10. This CDR3 comprises 16 residues. Germline CDR1 is SGHDT and CDR2 is YYEEEE. CDR3 protein: CASRKEIGTSGNEQFF. DNA of the CDR3: TGTGCCAGCAGGAAAGAGATTGGGACTAGCGGGAATGAGCAGTTCTTC.

CDR3 sequence: CASSLGRTGLGNTIYF. CDR3 nucleotide sequence: TGTGCCAGCAGCTTGGGGCGGACAGGGTTGGGAAACACCATATATTTT. V usage is TRBV7-8 and J usage is TRBJ1-3; 8 bases align to TRBD1. Trimming took 3 bases from V and 4 from J; bases not matched to a gene: 8. CDR1 and CDR2 from the germline V gene are SGHVS and FQNEAQ. CDR3 length: 16 amino acids.

In DNA, the CDR3 is TGCAGCGCCGAGTGGACAGATCCCTACGAGCAGTACTTC. This sequence encodes CSAEWTDPYEQYF. The chain links TRBV29-1 to TRBJ2-7; weak D call: TRBD1 (6 bases). The V end was cut by 7 bases, the J end by 2 bases, with 15 bases between. CDR3 length: 13 amino acids. Per the germline V gene, CDR1 is SQVTM and CDR2 is ANQGSEA.

The chain couples TRBV11-3 to TRBJ2-3; TRBD2 aligns across 13 bases. The germline CDR1 and CDR2 sequences are SGHNT and YENEEA. The CDR3 has 16 residues. The J segment lost 0 bases and the V segment lost 5 bases, leaving 2 bases of the junction unmatched. The CDR3 loop reads CASSQGLAGSTDTQYF. The CDR3 DNA reads as TGTGCCAGCAGCCAGGGACTAGCGGGAAGCACAGATACGCAGTATTTT.

J is TRBJ2-7 and V is TRBV19; D call uncertain. There are 13 residues in the CDR3. V lost 2 bases and J lost 2, with 7 bases in between. Germline-derived CDR1 and CDR2 are LNHDA and SQIVND (reference sequence). The CDR3, as DNA: TGTGCCAGTAGTATAACAGTTCCCTACGAGCAGTACTTC. Translated: CASSITVPYEQYF.

For the CDR3, the DNA is TGTGCCAGCAGCGTAGGAGACAGGGCGATCTACGAGCAGTACTTC. Encoded protein: CASSVGDRAIYEQYF. V usage is TRBV9 and J usage is TRBJ2-7, with 7 nucleotides matching TRBD1. V was clipped by 0 bases and J by 3 bases; unmatched bases: 6. The CDR3 is 15 amino acids. From germline, CDR1 is SGDLS and CDR2 YYNGEE. Variable domain in full (rest from reference TRBV9 and TRBJ2-7): DSGVTQTPKHLITATGQRVTLRCSPRSGDLSVYWYQQSLDQGLQFLIQYYNGEERAKGNILERFSAQQFPDLHSELNLSSLELGDSALYFCASSVGDRAIYEQYFGPGTRLTVT.

V gene TRBV4-3 combines with J gene TRBJ1-1, with D possibly matching TRBD1 (5 bases). Germline V CDR1 and CDR2: LGHNA, YSLEER. This CDR3 spans 16 amino acids. Between the trimmed V and J ends, which lost 2 bases and 1 base, there was a span of 14 bases. The CDR3 is CASSQYTRTPNTEAFF. The CDR3 DNA reads as TGCGCCAGCAGCCAATACACAAGGACACCGAACACTGAAGCTTTCTTT.